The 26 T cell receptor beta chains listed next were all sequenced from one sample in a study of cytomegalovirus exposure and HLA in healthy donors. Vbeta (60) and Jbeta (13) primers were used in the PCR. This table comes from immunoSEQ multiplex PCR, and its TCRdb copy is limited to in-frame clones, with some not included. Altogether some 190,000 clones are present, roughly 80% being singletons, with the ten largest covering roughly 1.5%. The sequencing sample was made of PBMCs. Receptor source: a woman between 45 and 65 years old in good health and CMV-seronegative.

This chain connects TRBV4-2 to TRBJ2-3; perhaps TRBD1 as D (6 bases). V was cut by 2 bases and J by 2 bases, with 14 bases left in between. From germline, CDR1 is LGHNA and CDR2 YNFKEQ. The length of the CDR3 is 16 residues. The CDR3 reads CASSQFLGQSTDTQYF. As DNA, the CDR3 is TGTGCCAGCAGCCAATTTTTAGGACAGTCCACAGATACGCAGTATTTT.

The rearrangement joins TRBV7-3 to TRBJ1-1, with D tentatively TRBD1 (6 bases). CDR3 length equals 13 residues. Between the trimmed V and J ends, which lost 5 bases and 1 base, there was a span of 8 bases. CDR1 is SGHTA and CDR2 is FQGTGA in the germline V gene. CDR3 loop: CASSRQANTEAFF. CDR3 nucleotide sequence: TGTGCCAGCAGCCGACAGGCGAACACTGAAGCTTTCTTT.

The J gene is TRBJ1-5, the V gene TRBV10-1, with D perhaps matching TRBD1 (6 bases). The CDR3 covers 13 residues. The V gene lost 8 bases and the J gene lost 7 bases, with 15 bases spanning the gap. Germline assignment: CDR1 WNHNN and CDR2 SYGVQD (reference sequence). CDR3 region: CASPDSPLQPQHF. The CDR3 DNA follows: TGCGCCAGCCCGGACAGCCCTTTGCAGCCCCAGCATTTT.

The CDR3 sequence: CASSIVGTVGNQPQHF. The DNA of the CDR3 is TGTGCCAGTAGTATAGTTGGGACAGTCGGCAATCAGCCCCAGCATTTT. V gene TRBV19 combines with J gene TRBJ1-5, with 7 bases fitting TRBD1. Germline assignment: CDR1 LNHDA and CDR2 SQIVND (reference sequence). CDR3 length: 16 residues. Trimming cost V 1 base and J 2 bases; bases outside gene matches: 5.

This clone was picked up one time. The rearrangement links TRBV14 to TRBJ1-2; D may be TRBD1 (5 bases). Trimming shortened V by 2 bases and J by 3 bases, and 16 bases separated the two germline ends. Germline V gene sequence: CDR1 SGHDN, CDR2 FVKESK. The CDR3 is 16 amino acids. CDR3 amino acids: CASSQNPLQGDYGYTF. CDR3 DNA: TGTGCCAGCAGCCAAAATCCCCTTCAGGGTGACTATGGCTACACCTTC.

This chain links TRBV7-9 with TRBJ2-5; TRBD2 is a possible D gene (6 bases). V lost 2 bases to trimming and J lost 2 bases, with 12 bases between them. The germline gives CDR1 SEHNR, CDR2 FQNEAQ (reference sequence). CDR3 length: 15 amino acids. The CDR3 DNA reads TGTGCCAGCAGCTTATTCGGGGCGGGGCAAGAGACCCAGTACTTC. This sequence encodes CASSLFGAGQETQYF.

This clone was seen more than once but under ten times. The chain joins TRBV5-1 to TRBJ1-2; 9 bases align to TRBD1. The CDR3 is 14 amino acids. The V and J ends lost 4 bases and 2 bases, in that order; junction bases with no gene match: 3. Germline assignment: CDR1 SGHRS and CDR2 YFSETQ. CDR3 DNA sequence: TGCGCCAGCAGCCCGACAGGGGGGAACTATGGCTACACCTTC. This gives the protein CASSPTGGNYGYTF. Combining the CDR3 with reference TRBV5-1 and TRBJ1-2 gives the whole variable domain KAGVTQTPRYLIKTRGQQVTLSCSPISGHRSVSWYQQTPGQGLQFLFEYFSETQRNKGNFPGRFSGRQFSNSRSEMNVSTLELGDSALYLCASSPTGGNYGYTFGSGTRLTVV.

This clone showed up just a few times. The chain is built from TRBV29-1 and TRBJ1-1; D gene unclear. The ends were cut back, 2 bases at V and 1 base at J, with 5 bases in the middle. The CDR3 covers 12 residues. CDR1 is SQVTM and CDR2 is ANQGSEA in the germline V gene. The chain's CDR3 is CSVESWNTEAFF. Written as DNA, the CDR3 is TGCAGCGTTGAAAGCTGGAACACTGAAGCTTTCTTT.

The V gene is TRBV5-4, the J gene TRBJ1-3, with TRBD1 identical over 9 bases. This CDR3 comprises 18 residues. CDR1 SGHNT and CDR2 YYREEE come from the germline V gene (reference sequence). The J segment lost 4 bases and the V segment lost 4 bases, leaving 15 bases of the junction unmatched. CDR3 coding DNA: TGTGCCAGCAGCACGGACAGGGGTCAACTTCTAGCGGGAAACACCATATATTTT. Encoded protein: CASSTDRGQLLAGNTIYF.

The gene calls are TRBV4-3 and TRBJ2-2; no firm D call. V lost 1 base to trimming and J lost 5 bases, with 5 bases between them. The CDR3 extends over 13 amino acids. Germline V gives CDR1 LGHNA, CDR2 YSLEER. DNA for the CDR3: TGCGCCAGCAGCCAAGTTCGTACCGGGGAGCTGTTTTTT. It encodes CASSQVRTGELFF.

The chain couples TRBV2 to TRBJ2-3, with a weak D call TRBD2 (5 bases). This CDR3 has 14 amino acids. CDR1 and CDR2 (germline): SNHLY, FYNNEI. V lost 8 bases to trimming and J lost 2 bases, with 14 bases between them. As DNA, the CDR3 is TGTGCCAGCTCGACTGAGGGCCCCACAGATACGCAGTATTTT. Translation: CASSTEGPTDTQYF.

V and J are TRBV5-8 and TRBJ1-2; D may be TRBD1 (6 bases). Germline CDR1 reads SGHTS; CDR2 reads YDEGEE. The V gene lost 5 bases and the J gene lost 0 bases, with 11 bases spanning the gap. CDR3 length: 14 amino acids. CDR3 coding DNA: TGTGCCAGCAGACGACAGGTAGCTAACTATGGCTACACCTTC. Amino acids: CASRRQVANYGYTF.

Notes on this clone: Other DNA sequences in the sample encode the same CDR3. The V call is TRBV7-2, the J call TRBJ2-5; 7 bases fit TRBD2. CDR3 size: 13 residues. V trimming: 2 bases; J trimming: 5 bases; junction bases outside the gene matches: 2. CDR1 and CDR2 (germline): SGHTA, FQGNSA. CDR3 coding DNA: TGTGCCAGCAGCTTATCCGGGAGGGAGACCCAGTACTTC. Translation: CASSLSGRETQYF.

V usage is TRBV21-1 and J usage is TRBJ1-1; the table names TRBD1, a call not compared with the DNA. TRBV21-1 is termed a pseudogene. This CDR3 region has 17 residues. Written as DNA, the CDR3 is TGTGCCAGCAGCAAAGAGGGACAGGGGGCCTCGAACACTGAAGCTTTCTTT. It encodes CASSKEGQGASNTEAFF.

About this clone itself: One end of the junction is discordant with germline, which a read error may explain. The CDR3 DNA reads TGTGCCAGCAGTCTCAGGGTGGGGGCGCCTAACTTC. It is translated as CASSLRVGAPNF. The chain carries TRBV28 and TRBJ2-7, with D possibly matching TRBD1 (6 bases). Germline CDR1 is MDHEN and CDR2 is SYDVKM. The CDR3 runs 12 residues.

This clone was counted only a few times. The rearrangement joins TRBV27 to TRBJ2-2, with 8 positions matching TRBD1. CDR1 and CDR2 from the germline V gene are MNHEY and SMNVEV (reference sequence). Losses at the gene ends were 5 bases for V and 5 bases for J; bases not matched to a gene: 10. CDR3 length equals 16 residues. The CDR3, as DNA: TGTGCCAGCAGTGCACTTCAGGGGGCGGGAACCGGGGAGCTGTTTTTT. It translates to CASSALQGAGTGELFF.

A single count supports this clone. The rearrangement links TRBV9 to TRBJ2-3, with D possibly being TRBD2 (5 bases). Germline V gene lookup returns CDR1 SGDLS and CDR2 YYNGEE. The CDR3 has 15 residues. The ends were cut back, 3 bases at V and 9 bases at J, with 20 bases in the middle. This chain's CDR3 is CASSARDRGIGTQYF. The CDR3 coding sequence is TGTGCCAGCAGCGCGCGAGATAGAGGGATTGGGACGCAGTATTTT.

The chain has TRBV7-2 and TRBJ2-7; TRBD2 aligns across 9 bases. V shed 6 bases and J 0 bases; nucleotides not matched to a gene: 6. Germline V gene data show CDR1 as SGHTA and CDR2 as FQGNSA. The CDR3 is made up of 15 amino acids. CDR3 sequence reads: CASSFSGGSSYEQYF. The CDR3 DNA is TGTGCCAGCAGTTTTAGCGGGGGAAGCTCCTACGAGCAGTACTTC.

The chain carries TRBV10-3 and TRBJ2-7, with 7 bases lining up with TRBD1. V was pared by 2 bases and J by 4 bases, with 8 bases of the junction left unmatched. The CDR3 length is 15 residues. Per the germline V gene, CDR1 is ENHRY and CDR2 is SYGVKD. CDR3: CAISEQAGGPYEQYF. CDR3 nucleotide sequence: TGTGCCATCAGTGAGCAGGCAGGGGGTCCTTACGAGCAGTACTTC.

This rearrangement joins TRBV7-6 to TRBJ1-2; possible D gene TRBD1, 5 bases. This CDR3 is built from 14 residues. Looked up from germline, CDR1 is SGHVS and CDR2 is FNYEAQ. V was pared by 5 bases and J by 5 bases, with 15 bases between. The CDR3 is CASSPGEASYGYTF. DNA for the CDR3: TGTGCCAGCAGCCCGGGGGAGGCGTCGTATGGCTACACCTTC.

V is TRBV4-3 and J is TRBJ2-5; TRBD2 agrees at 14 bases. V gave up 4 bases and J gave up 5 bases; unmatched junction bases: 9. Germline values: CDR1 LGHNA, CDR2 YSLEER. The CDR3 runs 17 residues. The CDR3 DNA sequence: TGCGCCAGCAGCCCGGGGGGGACTAGCGGGGGCCGGGAGACCCAGTACTTC. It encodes CASSPGGTSGGRETQYF.

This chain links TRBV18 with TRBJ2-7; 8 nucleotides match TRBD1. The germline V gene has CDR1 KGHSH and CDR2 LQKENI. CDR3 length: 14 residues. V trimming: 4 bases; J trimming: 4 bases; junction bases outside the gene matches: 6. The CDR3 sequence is CASSRGTGGYEQYF. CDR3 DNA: TGTGCCAGCTCACGGGGGACAGGAGGGTACGAGCAGTACTTC.

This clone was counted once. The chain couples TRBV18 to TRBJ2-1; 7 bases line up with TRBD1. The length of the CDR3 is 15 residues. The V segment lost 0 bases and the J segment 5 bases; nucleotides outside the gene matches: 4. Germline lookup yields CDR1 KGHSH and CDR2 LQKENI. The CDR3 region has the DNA TGTGCCAGCTCACCACCCTGGGGGACAGACAATGAGCAGTTCTTC. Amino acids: CASSPPWGTDNEQFF.

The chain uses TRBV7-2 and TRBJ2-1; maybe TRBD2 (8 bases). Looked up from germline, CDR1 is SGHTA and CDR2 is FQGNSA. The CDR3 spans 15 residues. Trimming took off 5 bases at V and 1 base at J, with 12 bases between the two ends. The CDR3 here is CASSRGGQSYNEQFF. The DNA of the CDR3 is TGTGCCAGCAGCCGGGGGGGACAGTCCTACAATGAGCAGTTCTTC.

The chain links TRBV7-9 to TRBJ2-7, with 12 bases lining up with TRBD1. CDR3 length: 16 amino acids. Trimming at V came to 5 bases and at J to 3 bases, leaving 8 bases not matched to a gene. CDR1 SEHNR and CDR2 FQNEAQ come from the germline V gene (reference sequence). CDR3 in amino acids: CASSVRDRGLNYEQYF. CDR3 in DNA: TGTGCCAGCAGCGTGCGGGACAGGGGGCTCAACTACGAGCAGTACTTC.

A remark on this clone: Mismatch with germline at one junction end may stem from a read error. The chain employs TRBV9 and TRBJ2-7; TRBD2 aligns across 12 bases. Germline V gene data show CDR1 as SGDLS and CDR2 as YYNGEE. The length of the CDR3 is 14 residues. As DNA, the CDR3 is TGTGCCAGCAGCGTAGAAGATGGGACTAGCGGGCCCCTATTC. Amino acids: CASSVEDGTSGPLF.